This T cell receptor (beta chain) was captured by sequencing in a study of long-term antiretroviral therapy in people with HIV. The CDR3 runs 12 residues. The germline V gene encodes CDR1 MDHEN and CDR2 SYDVKM. V was clipped by 4 bases and J by 4 bases, with 8 bases between them. Findings of the study overall: From about 2003 to 2018, blood was obtained, possibly while participants received older ART regimens. Diversity remained lower than transplant donor controls, even though it increased after ART.

The authors ran the immunoSEQ assay, v3.0, at survey level. Only in-frame clones appear in the TCRdb table, and some are missing; sequencing was by immunoSEQ multiplex PCR. The sample holds 37,000 or so clones, roughly 80% seen once. With regard to this clone: Its cognate antigen is unknown.

V and J are TRBV28 and TRBJ2-7; D call uncertain. This clonotype was obtained from a man aged 25 to 40 with HIV. The source was unsorted PBMCs, collected 3.4 years after starting antiretroviral therapy. The CDR3 loop reads CASSSSWYEQYF. Written as DNA, the CDR3 is TGTGCCAGCAGTTCGTCCTGGTACGAGCAGTACTTC.